These 5 T cell receptor beta chains share one sample of origin, sequenced in a study of cytomegalovirus exposure and HLA in healthy donors. The PCR made use of 60 Vbeta and 13 Jbeta primers. Sequencing was performed with immunoSEQ multiplex PCR; in TCRdb, only in-frame clones are kept and a portion is missing. Of more than 150,000 clones in the sample, about four fifths were seen once. The specimen was PBMCs. Receptors were obtained from a boy aged 5-17 years in good health and CMV-seronegative.

The table lists this clone with a count of one. The CDR3 DNA reads as TGTGCCAGTAGTGCAATAACGGGACATTTAGCGGGACAGCCCCAGCATTTT. Encoded protein: CASSAITGHLAGQPQHF. The rearrangement joins TRBV19 to TRBJ1-5; D is possibly TRBD1 (6 bases). The CDR3 is made up of 17 amino acids. The germline CDR1 and CDR2 sequences are LNHDA and SQIVND (reference sequence). Trimming took 5 bases from V and 7 from J, leaving 24 bases between them.

This clone was observed a single time. J is TRBJ1-5 and V is TRBV7-2, with no clear D. The CDR3 contains 15 residues. Trimming took off 2 bases at V and 0 bases at J, with 8 bases between the two ends. Per the germline V gene, CDR1 is SGHTA and CDR2 is FQGNSA. The CDR3 loop reads CASSLFSTSNQPQHF. CDR3 sequence (DNA): TGTGCCAGCAGCTTATTCAGTACTAGCAATCAGCCCCAGCATTTT.

V gene TRBV27 combines with J gene TRBJ1-6; 12 positions match TRBD1. CDR3 length: 15 amino acids. V lost 10 bases, J lost 4 bases, and 5 bases stayed unmatched. The germline gives CDR1 MNHEY, CDR2 SMNVEV (reference sequence). The CDR3 region has the DNA TGTGCCACCCGGGGACAGGGGGCGTATAATTCACCCCTCCACTTT. Protein sequence: CATRGQGAYNSPLHF.

About this clone itself: A junction end diverges from the germline sequence, so it may reflect a read error. The J gene is TRBJ2-3, the V gene TRBV27; tentative D call: TRBD2 (6 bases). From germline, CDR1 is MNHEY and CDR2 SMNVEV (reference sequence). This CDR3 has 11 residues. CDR3 in amino acids: CASISGGAVHF. The CDR3 region has the DNA TGTGCCAGCATCTCGGGCGGGGCAGTACATTTT.

This clone occurred a few times. The V gene is TRBV27, the J gene TRBJ1-1; perhaps TRBD1 as D (6 bases). Germline-derived CDR1 and CDR2 are MNHEY and SMNVEV (reference sequence). V was pared by 5 bases and J by 2 bases, with 12 bases between. The CDR3 runs 14 residues. CDR3 in amino acids: CASSPRQVNTEAFF. CDR3 DNA: TGTGCCAGCAGTCCACGACAGGTTAACACTGAAGCTTTCTTT.